The T cell receptor (beta chain) under discussion was sequenced for a study of shared clonotypes between healthy human individuals. Sequencing was performed with immunoSEQ multiplex PCR; in TCRdb, only in-frame clones are kept and a portion is missing. Of 2 million to 3 million clones listed, around nine tenths were seen once; the top ten hold more than 0.12%. Germline CDR1 is LNHDA and CDR2 is SQIVND (reference sequence). V gave up 3 bases and J gave up 3 bases, with 9 bases separating them. The CDR3 spans 14 residues. There are a few counts of this clone. Specimen: naive CD4+ T cells sorted from blood. Subset of the sample: CD45RA+ positively selected. The receptor's source is a man younger than 30 in good health. The chain has TRBV19 and TRBJ1-5; TRBD1 is a possible D gene (5 bases). The CDR3 nucleotides read TGTGCCAGTAGTATTGGGGGAAACAATCAGCCCCAGCATTTT. Encoded protein: CASSIGGNNQPQHF.